This T cell receptor (beta chain) stems from a study of graft-versus-host responses after intestinal transplantation. On the study more broadly: Multivisceral, liver-intestinal, or isolated intestinal grafts went to recipients. Every transplant recipient was induced with anti-thymocyte globulin, then maintained on tacrolimus and steroids for about 3 years. Study findings and constraints: There was an association between peak levels of circulating GvH clones and early post-transplant HvG declines. GvH clones detected in recipient marrow included some appearing first in ileum or blood.

A word on this clone: Its specificity is not known.

Libraries were prepared by immunoSEQ multiplex PCR; TCRdb keeps only in-frame clonotypes and omits some of them. The profile shows 90,000 to 130,000 clones, around 93% of them singletons. Here the sequenced sample was unstimulated CD8+ T cells sorted from spleen or lymph node cells, taken before intestinal transplant. This sequence was found in a human donor who received an intestinal transplant.

The CDR3 loop is CASSQEGTLSYEQYF. CDR3 nucleotides: TGCGCCAGCAGCCAAGAAGGGACTCTCTCCTACGAGCAGTACTTC. This chain joins TRBV4-1 and TRBJ2-7; possibly TRBD2 for D (6 bases). The V gene lost 0 bases and the J gene lost 0 bases, with 9 bases spanning the gap. This CDR3 region has 15 residues. CDR1 and CDR2 (germline): MGHRA, YSYEKL.